The next 26 T cell receptor beta chains were all read from a single sample in a study of shared clonotypes between healthy human individuals (TCRdb year 2020). Library preparation employed the immunoSEQ multiplex PCR assay. TCRdb took this table from immuneACCESS and kept in-frame rearrangements with V and J called. Such tables lack part of the clones; where checked against another copy, unresolved V genes explain under half of the gap, and the rest is unexplained. The sample data list roughly 2.2 million clones, and 80% to 95% of these were observed just once. The ten largest clonotypes hold around 0.4% of the sample. Sequencing input: naive CD4+ T cells from PBMCs. The sample's cell subset or site label, decoded: CD45RA+ positively selected. The receptors come from a man younger than 35 in good health. Some clones in this sample may be carry-over from other donors' samples.

The J gene is TRBJ2-1, the V gene TRBV7-6; 10 bases line up with TRBD2. Per germline, CDR1 SGHVS and CDR2 FNYEAQ. The junction had 6 bases not matched to a gene; V was cut back by 6 bases and J by 7 bases. The CDR3 sequence is 14 residues long. The CDR3 loop is CASRKLAGLNEQFF. The CDR3 DNA follows: TGTGCCAGCAGAAAACTAGCGGGGTTGAATGAGCAGTTCTTC.

This chain links TRBV28 with TRBJ2-7, with D perhaps TRBD1 or TRBD2 (5 bases each). The V end was cut by 6 bases, the J end by 1 base, with 19 bases between. Looked up from germline, CDR1 is MDHEN and CDR2 is SYDVKM. This CDR3 comprises 16 residues. For the CDR3, the DNA is TGTGCCAGCAGCTCCCCTGGGACCGCTGGTTCCTACGAGCAGTACTTC. This sequence encodes CASSSPGTAGSYEQYF. Together with reference TRBV28 and TRBJ2-7, the CDR3 gives the full variable domain: DVKVTQSSRYLVKRTGEKVFLECVQDMDHENMFWYRQDPGLGLRLIYFSYDVKMKEKGDIPEGYSVSREKKERFSLILESASTNQTSMYLCASSSPGTAGSYEQYFGPGTRLTVT.

The V gene is TRBV7-9, the J gene TRBJ2-5; the match to TRBD1 covers 8 bases. The CDR3 sequence is 16 residues long. J gave up 4 bases and V 5 bases, and 12 bases lay outside the gene matches. CDR1 is SEHNR and CDR2 is FQNEAQ in the germline V gene (reference sequence). The CDR3 sequence is CASSPRDRSKVETQYF. The DNA of the CDR3 is TGTGCCAGCAGCCCCCGGGACAGGTCGAAGGTAGAGACCCAGTACTTC.

Notes on this clone: This same CDR3 is encoded by further DNA sequences in the sample. This rearrangement joins TRBV5-1 to TRBJ2-3, with a possible D match to TRBD2 (5 bases). The CDR3 is 14 residues long. The V and J ends lost 2 bases and 0 bases respectively, with 7 bases between them. CDR1 and CDR2 from the germline V gene are SGHRS and YFSETQ. The CDR3 nucleotides are TGCGCCAGCAGCTTAGCGGACAGCACAGATACGCAGTATTTT. This sequence encodes CASSLADSTDTQYF.

The chain has TRBV9 and TRBJ1-1, with D maybe TRBD1 (5 bases). Germline lookup yields CDR1 SGDLS and CDR2 YYNGEE. V lost 4 bases, J lost 6 bases, and 22 bases lay in between. CDR3 length equals 16 residues. CDR3 nucleotides: TGTGCCAGCAGCCTCCTTCGCGATGAGGGGTCCCCTGAAGCTTTCTTT. Translating it yields CASSLLRDEGSPEAFF.

The chain carries TRBV9 and TRBJ2-7, with 14 bases identical to TRBD2. CDR1 is SGDLS and CDR2 is YYNGEE in the germline V gene. Unmatched junction bases numbered 4, after V lost 2 bases and J lost 6 bases. This CDR3 is 15 amino acids long. CDR3 nucleotides: TGTGCCAGCAGCGTCGGGACTAGCGGGAGCCGCGAGCAGTACTTC. It yields the protein CASSVGTSGSREQYF.

This sequence joins TRBV2 and TRBJ2-7; D not resolved. This CDR3 is 15 amino acids long. With 4 bases removed from V and 0 bases from J, the gap between germline ends came to 13 bases. Germline V gives CDR1 SNHLY, CDR2 FYNNEI. CDR3 amino acids: CASSVNPDFSYEQYF. The CDR3, as DNA: TGTGCCAGCAGTGTGAATCCGGATTTCTCCTACGAGCAGTACTTC.

Of note for this clone: This sample includes further DNA sequences coding for the same CDR3. The chain has TRBV18 and TRBJ2-7; TRBD1 matches 9 bases. Germline V gene sequence: CDR1 KGHSH, CDR2 LQKENI. The CDR3 extends over 14 amino acids. V was pared by 3 bases and J by 2 bases, with 2 bases of the junction left unmatched. CDR3 amino acids: CASSPGQGTYEQYF. In nucleotides, the CDR3 is TGTGCCAGCTCACCGGGACAGGGAACCTACGAGCAGTACTTC. Full variable domain (missing parts from reference TRBV18 and TRBJ2-7): NAGVMQNPRHLVRRRGQEARLRCSPMKGHSHVYWYRQLPEEGLKFMVYLQKENIIDESGMPKERFSAEFPKEGPSILRIQQVVRGDSAAYFCASSPGQGTYEQYFGPGTRLTVT.

The chain uses TRBV28 and TRBJ1-4; TRBD1 matches 7 bases. V gave up 1 base and J gave up 0 bases; unmatched junction bases: 8. This CDR3 has 18 residues. Germline-derived CDR1 and CDR2 are MDHEN and SYDVKM. The CDR3 sequence: CASSLSGGTGATNEKLFF. Written as DNA, the CDR3 is TGTGCCAGCAGTTTATCGGGGGGAACAGGGGCAACTAATGAAAAACTGTTTTTT.

V is TRBV13 and J is TRBJ2-2; 7 nucleotides line up with TRBD1. After removal of 4 bases from V and 4 bases from J, the junction contained 12 bases not matched to a gene. Germline CDR1 and CDR2: PRHDT and FYEKMQ (reference sequence). The CDR3 is 17 amino acids. CDR3 loop: CASSYRRDSIPTGELFF. CDR3 bases: TGTGCCAGCAGCTACCGACGGGACAGCATCCCCACCGGGGAGCTGTTTTTT.

The genes are TRBV28 and TRBJ1-5, with TRBD1 as a possible D gene (5 bases). V shed 7 bases and J shed 6 bases, with 13 bases lying between them. From germline, CDR1 is MDHEN and CDR2 SYDVKM. CDR3 length equals 13 residues. For the CDR3, the DNA is TGTGCCAGCACCAACGGGGGGACTCAGCCCCAGCATTTT. Amino acids: CASTNGGTQPQHF. Supplemented by reference TRBV28 and TRBJ1-5, the full variable domain reads DVKVTQSSRYLVKRTGEKVFLECVQDMDHENMFWYRQDPGLGLRLIYFSYDVKMKEKGDIPEGYSVSREKKERFSLILESASTNQTSMYLCASTNGGTQPQHFGDGTRLSIL.

V gene TRBV11-3 combines with J gene TRBJ2-2, with TRBD1 matching over 8 bases. Germline lookup yields CDR1 SGHNT and CDR2 YENEEA. The CDR3 sequence is 15 residues long. V shed 5 bases and J 6 bases; nucleotides not matched to a gene: 8. The CDR3 DNA follows: TGTGCCAGCAGCCTCGGACAGGGTGTGGCCGGGGAGCTGTTTTTT. Protein: CASSLGQGVAGELFF.

To note about this clone: This same CDR3 is encoded by further DNA sequences in the sample. V usage is TRBV30 and J usage is TRBJ2-5; D call uncertain. V was clipped by 2 bases and J by 4 bases, with 8 bases between them. Germline CDR1 and CDR2: GTSNPN and SVGIG (reference sequence). This CDR3 is 12 amino acids long. This CDR3 is CAWSLLGETQYF. CDR3 DNA: TGTGCCTGGAGTCTTCTGGGAGAGACCCAGTACTTC.

V usage is TRBV2 and J usage is TRBJ2-5; D may be TRBD1 (6 bases). Germline V gene sequence: CDR1 SNHLY, CDR2 FYNNEI. This CDR3 has 13 residues. V was clipped by 4 bases and J by 7 bases, with 13 bases between them. CDR3 residues: CASSVRGLPTQYF. CDR3 sequence (DNA): TGTGCCAGCAGTGTCAGGGGCCTTCCGACCCAGTACTTC.

This chain uses TRBV15 with TRBJ2-1; D might be TRBD2 (6 bases). Looked up from germline, CDR1 is LNHNV and CDR2 is YYDKDF (reference sequence). The CDR3 sequence is 13 residues long. The V gene lost 3 bases and the J gene lost 5 bases, with 8 bases spanning the gap. This CDR3 reads CATSRGLNNEQFF. The CDR3, as DNA: TGTGCCACCAGCAGGGGACTCAACAATGAGCAGTTCTTC.

The chain links TRBV2 to TRBJ2-1, with 12 bases that match TRBD2. Germline V CDR1 and CDR2: SNHLY, FYNNEI. J was trimmed by 8 bases and V by 0 bases; bases with no gene match: 2. The CDR3 contains 15 residues. CDR3: CASSEATSGRYEQFF. The CDR3 nucleotides are TGTGCCAGCAGTGAAGCAACTAGCGGGAGGTATGAGCAGTTCTTC.

This rearrangement joins TRBV30 to TRBJ2-2; 13 nucleotides match TRBD2. Trimming took 3 bases from V and 0 from J; bases not matched to a gene: 10. Germline CDR1 and CDR2: GTSNPN and SVGIG (reference sequence). The CDR3 extends over 19 amino acids. CDR3 in amino acids: CAWRRGWTSGRANTGELFF. The CDR3 DNA follows: TGTGCCTGGAGGAGGGGCTGGACTAGCGGGAGAGCGAACACCGGGGAGCTGTTTTTT.

The gene calls are TRBV7-2 and TRBJ2-1, with D possibly TRBD1 on 5 matching bases. The germline CDR1 and CDR2 sequences are SGHTA and FQGNSA. The CDR3 extends over 16 amino acids. The germline V and J ends were trimmed by 5 bases and 0 bases, with 14 bases remaining between them. CDR3 DNA sequence: TGTGCCAGCAGCCCAAGGGGCCAGCTCTCCTACAATGAGCAGTTCTTC. Translated, it gives CASSPRGQLSYNEQFF.

As for this clone: Germline is not matched at one junction end, which may reflect a read error. V gene TRBV29-1 combines with J gene TRBJ2-7; D possibly uses TRBD1 or TRBD2 (5 bases each). The CDR3 totals 13 residues. The germline V gene encodes CDR1 SQVTM and CDR2 ANQGSEA. CDR3 DNA: TGCAGCGTCCAACTCACGTGGGGGTACGGGCAGTACTTC. It is translated as CSVQLTWGYGQYF.

The chain joins TRBV5-1 to TRBJ2-3; D perhaps matches TRBD1 (6 bases). The CDR3 extends over 16 amino acids. Germline loops: CDR1 SGHRS, CDR2 YFSETQ. V lost 4 bases and J 4 bases, leaving 19 bases between the germline ends. The CDR3 loop reads CASSTGQRGSSDTQYF. The CDR3, as DNA: TGCGCCAGCAGCACAGGACAGAGGGGGAGTTCAGATACGCAGTATTTT.

The chain employs TRBV7-2 and TRBJ2-6; D is uncertain. This CDR3 comprises 17 residues. In germline, CDR1 is SGHTA, CDR2 FQGNSA. The germline V and J ends were trimmed by 5 bases and 0 bases, with 14 bases remaining between them. Written as DNA, the CDR3 is TGTGCCAGCAGCGCGGCCAGGTCCCCCTCTGGGGCCAACGTCCTGACTTTC. Its translation is CASSAARSPSGANVLTF.

On this clone: This specimen includes other DNA sequences encoding the same CDR3. The rearrangement joins TRBV27 to TRBJ2-5; D is unclear. V lost 3 bases, J lost 5 bases, and 4 bases lay in between. Looked up from germline, CDR1 is MNHEY and CDR2 is SMNVEV (reference sequence). This CDR3 has 11 residues. CDR3 in amino acids: CASSLWETQYF. The CDR3 DNA reads as TGTGCCAGCAGTTTGTGGGAGACCCAGTACTTC.

The V gene is TRBV5-8, the J gene TRBJ2-1; the D call may be TRBD1 or TRBD2 (6 bases each). There are 13 residues in the CDR3. Between the trimmed V and J ends, which lost 0 bases and 8 bases, there was a span of 9 bases. Germline V lookup: CDR1 SGHTS, CDR2 YDEGEE. The chain's CDR3 is CASSLVRGDEQFF. CDR3 bases: TGTGCCAGCAGCTTGGTTAGGGGGGATGAGCAGTTCTTC.

In the case of this clone: The sample has other DNA sequences that encode this CDR3 too. This chain connects TRBV28 to TRBJ1-5, with unresolved D. The CDR3 covers 13 residues. Germline V CDR1 and CDR2: MDHEN, SYDVKM. Trimming pared 1 base from V and 4 bases from J, leaving 5 bases between. CDR3 coding DNA: TGTGCCAGCAGTTTATTAGGGAATCAGCCCCAGCATTTT. Protein product: CASSLLGNQPQHF.

The J gene is TRBJ2-2, the V gene TRBV7-2, with 8 bases that match TRBD2. V shed 5 bases and J 3 bases; nucleotides not matched to a gene: 11. CDR3 size: 17 residues. CDR1 SGHTA and CDR2 FQGNSA come from the germline V gene. The CDR3 DNA reads TGTGCCAGCAGCCCGAGCTCAGCGGGAGTGGACACCGGGGAGCTGTTTTTT. Translated, it gives CASSPSSAGVDTGELFF.

The rearrangement links TRBV19 to TRBJ2-2, with 10 nucleotides matching TRBD2. Germline-derived CDR1 and CDR2 are LNHDA and SQIVND (reference sequence). This CDR3 has 18 residues. Trimming cost V 3 bases and J 4 bases; bases outside gene matches: 11. The CDR3 is CASSIPEREGRSTGELFF. CDR3 sequence (DNA): TGTGCCAGTAGTATCCCGGAGCGGGAGGGCCGCAGCACCGGGGAGCTGTTTTTT.